A selection of T cell receptor beta chains follows, all from one sample in a study of T cells in lung cancer brain metastases. Libraries were prepared by immunoSEQ multiplex PCR; TCRdb keeps only in-frame clonotypes and omits some of them. The sample holds around 5,600 clones, 84% seen once. The sequencing sample was made of tumor tissue from a brain metastasis. These receptors were taken from a man in his fifties with non-small cell lung cancer that had spread to the brain. CDR3s include the opening cysteine and the closing phenylalanine or tryptophan. D genes are given only for firm matches. Clone size is given for some rows only: seen once, a few or many times, or a class if the clone is expanded.

DNA	CDR3	V	J	size	D
TGTGCCAGCAGCCAATCGGGACAGCCAAACACTGAAGCTTTCTTT	CASSQSGQPNTEAFF	TRBV16	TRBJ1-1	-	TRBD1
TGTGCCAGTAGTAGGGACAGGGGGCTTAAGCCCCAGCATTTT	CASSRDRGLKPQHF	TRBV19	TRBJ1-5	-	TRBD1
TGTGCCAGCAGCCCCCGACTAGCGGGGGGGCAGAATGAGCAGTTCTTC	CASSPRLAGGQNEQFF	TRBV9	TRBJ2-1	-	TRBD2
TGTGCCAGCAGCACACGGGCCTCGAATTGGGAGACCCAGTACTTC	CASSTRASNWETQYF	TRBV7-2	TRBJ2-5	-	-
TGCGCCAGCAGCTCACGACTAGCGGGGGGGCCATTCCACAATGAGCAGTTCTTC	CASSSRLAGGPFHNEQFF	TRBV5-1	TRBJ2-1	-	TRBD2
TGCGCCAGCAGCTTGGATTTGGACAGGGTGGATGGCTACACCTTC	CASSLDLDRVDGYTF	TRBV5-1	TRBJ1-2	-	TRBD1
TGTGCCAGCGGCAGGTCAATAAGGGGCTACACCTTC	CASGRSIRGYTF	TRBV6-1	TRBJ1-2	-	-
TGCAGCGCTGGGGTCTCCTACGAGCAGTACTTC	CSAGVSYEQYF	TRBV29-1	TRBJ2-7	-	-
TGCGCCAGCAGCCGGAATACAGGGGGCCTTTACGAGCAGTACTTC	CASSRNTGGLYEQYF	TRBV4-3	TRBJ2-7	-	TRBD1
TGTGCCACCAGCAGAGAAACGGGTGGTGGAGGACAGGGCTCATCTGGGGCCAACGTCCTGACTTTC	CATSRETGGGGQGSSGANVLTF	TRBV15	TRBJ2-6	-	TRBD1
TGTGCCAGCAGTTACCGTAGCGGGGGGGCCGCGGATACGCAGTATTTT	CASSYRSGGAADTQYF	TRBV6-5	TRBJ2-3	-	TRBD2
TGCGCCAGCAGTGACCCCCCCGGCGAGCAGTTCTTC	CASSDPPGEQFF	TRBV10-1	TRBJ2-1	large	-
TGTGCCAGTAGTAGGACAGGCACAGATACGCAGTATTTT	CASSRTGTDTQYF	TRBV19	TRBJ2-3	-	-
TGTGCCAGCAGCTTAGAGGGACAGGTTAGCACAGATACGCAGTATTTT	CASSLEGQVSTDTQYF	TRBV7-9	TRBJ2-3	-	TRBD1
TGCGCCAGCAGCCAAAATAGGGACAGGTATGAGGGTGAAGCTTTCTTT	CASSQNRDRYEGEAFF	TRBV4-3	TRBJ1-1	few	TRBD1
TGTGCCAGCAGTGAAATAGGGACAGAAGATACGCAGTATTTT	CASSEIGTEDTQYF	TRBV6-4	TRBJ2-3	-	TRBD1
TGCGCCACCCCTGAAACAGGGCAAGCAAAAGAGACCCAGTACTTC	CATPETGQAKETQYF	TRBV4-3	TRBJ2-5	-	-
TGTGCCAGTTCGGCGCAGGGGTATTCTGGCTACACCTTC	CASSAQGYSGYTF	TRBV19	TRBJ1-2	-	-
TGTGCCAGCAGCTTAGCCCCTGTGGGTAGCGGGAGAGATACGCAGTATTTT	CASSLAPVGSGRDTQYF	TRBV7-2	TRBJ2-3	-	TRBD2
TGTGCCAGCAGCTTGGGCTTGACAGGGAAAGCTTTCTTT	CASSLGLTGKAFF	TRBV5-6	TRBJ1-1	-	TRBD1
TGTGCCAGCAGCCCTGGACAGTTGACGCAGTATTTT	CASSPGQLTQYF	TRBV7-6	TRBJ2-3	-	-
TGTGCCAGCAGCGTAGGCAGGGACAATCAGCCCCAGCATTTT	CASSVGRDNQPQHF	TRBV9	TRBJ1-5	-	-
TGTGCCAGCACGGCGCTCGGCGGCTATGGCTACACCTTC	CASTALGGYGYTF	TRBV27	TRBJ1-2	-	-
TGTGCCAGCAGTTGGGGGCCGGGGGGCACTGAAGCTTTCTTT	CASSWGPGGTEAFF	TRBV6-5	TRBJ1-1	large	-
TGTGCCAGCAGCCCCCGGGGCAGGAGGTCCTACGAGCAGTACTTC	CASSPRGRRSYEQYF	TRBV11-2	TRBJ2-7	-	-
TGTGCCAGCCGTTCAGGGTACAACTCCTACGAGCAGTACTTC	CASRSGYNSYEQYF	TRBV5-6	TRBJ2-7	-	-
TGTGCCTGGAGTTACACAGGGTCTGGCTACACCTTC	CAWSYTGSGYTF	TRBV30	TRBJ1-2	-	-
TGTGCCAGCAGAGCTCTGACCGGGAACTATGGCTACACCTTC	CASRALTGNYGYTF	TRBV2	TRBJ1-2	-	-
TGTGCCACCAGCAGGACAGGGGGCGAGCAGTTCTTC	CATSRTGGEQFF	TRBV15	TRBJ2-1	once	TRBD1
TGTGCCAGCAGCCCCAGGACAGGGGAGAGTGAAAAACTGTTTTTT	CASSPRTGESEKLFF	TRBV4-2	TRBJ1-4	-	TRBD1
TGTGCCAGCTCACCCCGTGGTGGGCAAGAGACCCAGTACTTC	CASSPRGGQETQYF	TRBV18	TRBJ2-5	-	-
TGTGCCAGCAGGGAGAGTCTAGCGGGGGTTTATGAGCAGTTCTTC	CASRESLAGVYEQFF	TRBV6-1	TRBJ2-1	-	TRBD2
TGTGCCAGCAGCTTAGGGATGAATTCACCCCTCCACTTT	CASSLGMNSPLHF	TRBV7-2	TRBJ1-6	-	-
TGTGCCAGCAGATTAGCGGCAGAGAATTCACCCCTCCACTTT	CASRLAAENSPLHF	TRBV27	TRBJ1-6	-	-
TGTGCCACCTGGACGTGGACGAGAGACAGGGGCTATGGCTACACCTTC	CATWTWTRDRGYGYTF	TRBV19	TRBJ1-2	large	TRBD1
TGTGCCTGGAGCAGTTTGACAGGCAATCAGCCCCAGTATTTT	CAWSSLTGNQPQYF	TRBV30	TRBJ2-3	-	-
TGTGCCAGCAGGGGGGATTTCTACGAGCAGTACTTC	CASRGDFYEQYF	TRBV6-5	TRBJ2-7	-	-
TGTGCCAGCAGCCCTACAGGGGTAAACATTCAGTACTTC	CASSPTGVNIQYF	TRBV11-2	TRBJ2-4	-	TRBD1
TGTGCCTGGTCGGGGGCTATTGTATATGGCTACACCTTC	CAWSGAIVYGYTF	TRBV30	TRBJ1-2	-	-
TGTGCCAGCAGCGTAGACTCAGGGGGGCGGCAAGAGACCCAGTACTTC	CASSVDSGGRQETQYF	TRBV9	TRBJ2-5	-	-
TGTGCCAGCAGCAGCGGACCTCGCTCGGCTAATGAAAAACTGTTTTTT	CASSSGPRSANEKLFF	TRBV21-1	TRBJ1-4	-	-
TGTGCCAGCAGTTTAAACCGGGACAGTAACACTGAAGCTTTCTTT	CASSLNRDSNTEAFF	TRBV6-6	TRBJ1-1	-	TRBD1
TGCGCCAGCAGCCCCCAAGAAAGGGATAACTATGGCTACACCTTC	CASSPQERDNYGYTF	TRBV4-3	TRBJ1-2	-	-
TGCGCCAGCAGTGACCTAGCATCACGCTACGAGCAGTACTTC	CASSDLASRYEQYF	TRBV10-2	TRBJ2-7	-	-
TGTGCCAGCCGCGGACAGGGGGCCTCGACCGGGGAGCTGTTTTTT	CASRGQGASTGELFF	TRBV18	TRBJ2-2	-	TRBD1